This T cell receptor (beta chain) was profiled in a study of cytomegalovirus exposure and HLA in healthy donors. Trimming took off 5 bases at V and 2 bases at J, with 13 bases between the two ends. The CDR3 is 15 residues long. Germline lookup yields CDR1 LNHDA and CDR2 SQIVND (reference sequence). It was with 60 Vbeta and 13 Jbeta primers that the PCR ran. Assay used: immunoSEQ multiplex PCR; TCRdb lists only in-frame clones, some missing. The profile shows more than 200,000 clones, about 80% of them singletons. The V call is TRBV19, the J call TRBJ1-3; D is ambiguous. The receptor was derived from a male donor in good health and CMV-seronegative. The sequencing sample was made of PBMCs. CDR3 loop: CASSLTAGTGNTIYF. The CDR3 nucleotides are TGTGCCAGTAGTCTGACCGCGGGAACTGGAAACACCATATATTTT.